A single T cell receptor (beta chain) is shown here with its context. Its antigen has not been determined. No base-level quality is on record; no much larger clone is a single base apart. The intended sense of this specimen's time point label: about 28 days (+/-7) after the second vaccine dose. The treatment or condition label, read with the paper, signifies: meningococcal conjugate vaccine given as trial control. Vaccinee samples came from UK trials COV001 and COV002, including a single-blind randomized controlled phase 2/3 trial of AZD1222 (ChAdOx1 nCoV-19) in healthy adults. For TCRbeta chain sequencing, PBMC samples were collected from trial participants at day 0 and at day 28 after the second dose. The CDR3 regions of human TCRbeta chains were analyzed by immunosequencing. As for the original processing: Repertoire TCRs were checked for matches against a reference library of SARS-CoV-2-specific TCRs that had been generated using the MIRA antigen-specificity platform. Breadth meant the fraction of unique TCRs that were SARS-CoV-2-associated, whereas depth meant the fraction of total T cells that were SARS-CoV-2-associated. Each spike-specific TCR was assigned to its reactive spike region and to a CD4 or CD8 class using the MIRA data. Log10-transformed breadth and depth values were compared by one-way ANOVA with Sidak's multiple comparisons tests. TCRdb took this table from immuneACCESS and kept in-frame rearrangements with V and J called. Such tables lack part of the clones; where checked against another copy, unresolved V genes explain under half of the gap, and the rest is unexplained. Clone size and V and J calls were adopted from that table, with D and trimming inferred from the DNA. For this sample there are 95,000 to 150,000 clones; around 90% appear just once. The ten largest clonotypes hold 4% to 4.5% of the sample.

These data come from a study of T cell responses to AZD1222 COVID-19 vaccine (dated by TCRdb to the early 2020s). With regard to the full study: A total of 233 trial participants underwent TCR sequencing, of whom some 210 received two doses of AZD1222 and about 25 received two doses of the MenACWY control vaccine. Trial participants were enrolled by age into subgroups of 18-55, 56-69 and 70-plus years, and around 150, 29 and 61 TCR-sequenced participants, respectively, were included in these subgroups. Summary of the overall study and its limitations: Conclusions about previously exposed vaccinees are limited because only six or seven AZD1222 recipients were SARS-CoV-2 seropositive at baseline. Vaccine-associated CD4 TCRs spanned the whole spike protein, with dominant responses in regions 160-218 and 743-854. Reportedly, almost half of the unique spike-specific TCRs recognized epitopes lying outside the regions that are mutated in the B.1.351 and B.1.1.7 variants. Because no samples from the day 14 peak response were available, repertoires could be characterized only after the peak T cell response. Participants were mostly white British, with more females than males. The authors suggested clonal diversity may have been underestimated. The 56-69-year group was small, and its depth increase did not reach significance, likely because of low power. After two AZD1222 doses, both the breadth and the depth of spike-specific TCRs were significantly higher than at day 0 and than in MenACWY recipients.

The source of this sequence is an adult who received the MenACWY meningococcal vaccine as a control. The starting material was peripheral blood, obtained 28 days after the second dose of the MenACWY control vaccine.

The nucleotide sequence is given as TGTGCCAGCACCCCGGACAGGGGAGAGACCCAGTACTTC. This translates into CASTPDRGETQYF. Recombination joined TRBV12-3 or TRBV12-4 with TRBJ2-5; TRBD1 matches 9 bases in the middle. CDR3 length: 13 amino acids, cysteine to phenylalanine. CDR3 DNA is the only sequence kept; it has 39 bases, read in frame from the first base. Clipping removes 7 bases from V and 4 bases from J, with 4 as the unmatched junction base count.